This entry concerns a single T cell receptor beta chain. This specimen comes from a study of T cells in Graves' hyperthyroidism and ophthalmopathy. Study in general: The initial diagnosis was the point when peripheral blood was collected, ahead of any treatment.

Enrolled ophthalmopathy patients presented with a Clinical Activity Score of at least 3, a NOSPECS grade of at least 4, and disease duration under 3 months. Clinicians diagnosed patients from clinical symptoms, serum thyroxine and TRAb, thyroid ultrasound and orbital computed tomography. The CDR3 consists of 15 residues. Germline CDR1 reads SGHKS; CDR2 reads YYEKEE (reference sequence). The ends lost 4 bases at V and 2 bases at J; junction bases unmatched: 7. Authors of the study amplified TCR beta CDR3 regions from RNA transcripts. First-round RT-PCR with HTBI primers amplified the TCR CDR3 region. Via MiXCR, TCRdb re-called the multiplex PCR reads, giving one row per CDR3 protein. The sample holds approximately 490,000 distinct CDR3 sequences, 20% to 25% seen once.

The rearrangement uses TRBV5-5 and TRBJ1-2, with 8 bases identical to TRBD1. Material for sequencing was blood. This TCR was sampled from a woman aged 70-85 years with Graves' ophthalmopathy. The CDR3 protein is CASSRQGSFNYGYTF. DNA for the CDR3: TGTGCCAGCAGCCGACAGGGGAGCTTCAACTATGGCTACACCTTC.